This T cell receptor beta chain is from a study of blood T cell repertoires in COVID-19. Using immunoSEQ multiplex PCR, the repertoire was profiled, and TCRdb retains in-frame clones only, with some absent. The sample includes over 450,000 clones, less than 90% of them seen just once. The V end lost 10 bases, the J end lost 8 bases, and 14 bases lay between the germline ends. Looked up from germline, CDR1 is MNHEY and CDR2 is SVGAGI. The CDR3 length is 11 residues. The clonotype was recovered from a woman aged 45-59 years with COVID-19, enrolled during active disease. The chain combines TRBV6-5 with TRBJ1-1; no firm D call. The sequenced sample was peripheral blood. The CDR3 DNA is TGTGCCACCGCCCTTGGGCGCGAAGCTTTCTTT. This translates into CATALGREAFF.